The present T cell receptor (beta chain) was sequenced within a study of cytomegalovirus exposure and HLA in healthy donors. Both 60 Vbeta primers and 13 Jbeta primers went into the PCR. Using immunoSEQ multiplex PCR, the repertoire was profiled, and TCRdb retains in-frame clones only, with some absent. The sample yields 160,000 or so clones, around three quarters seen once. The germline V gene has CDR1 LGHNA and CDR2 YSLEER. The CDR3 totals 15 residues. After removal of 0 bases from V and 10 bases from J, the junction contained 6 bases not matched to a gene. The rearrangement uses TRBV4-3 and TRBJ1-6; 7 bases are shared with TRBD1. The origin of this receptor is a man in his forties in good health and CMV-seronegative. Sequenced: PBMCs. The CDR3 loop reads CASSQDRQGGSPLHF. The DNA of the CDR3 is TGCGCCAGCAGCCAAGATCGACAGGGTGGGTCACCCCTCCACTTT.